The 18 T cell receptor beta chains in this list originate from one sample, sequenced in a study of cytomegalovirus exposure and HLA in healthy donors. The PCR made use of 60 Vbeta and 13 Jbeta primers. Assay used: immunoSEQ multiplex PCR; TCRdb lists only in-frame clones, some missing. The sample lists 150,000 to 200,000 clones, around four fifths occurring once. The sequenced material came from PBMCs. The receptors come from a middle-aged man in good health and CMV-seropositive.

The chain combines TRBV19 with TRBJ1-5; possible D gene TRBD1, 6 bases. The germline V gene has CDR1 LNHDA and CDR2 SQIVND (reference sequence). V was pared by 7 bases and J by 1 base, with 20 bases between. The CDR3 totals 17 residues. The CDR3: CASTRSQGIGSNQPQHF. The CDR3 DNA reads TGTGCCAGTACTCGGAGTCAGGGGATCGGGAGCAATCAGCCCCAGCATTTT.

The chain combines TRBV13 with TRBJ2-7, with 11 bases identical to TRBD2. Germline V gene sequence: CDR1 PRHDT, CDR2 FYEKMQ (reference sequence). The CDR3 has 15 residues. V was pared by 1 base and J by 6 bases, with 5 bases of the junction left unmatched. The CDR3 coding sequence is TGTGCCAGCAGCTTAGATAAACTAGCGGGAGCCGAGCAGTACTTC. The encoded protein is CASSLDKLAGAEQYF.

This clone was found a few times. As DNA, the CDR3 is TGTGCCAGCAGCTTACCGACAGGGGTTAAGGCTGAAGCTTTCTTT. Translating it yields CASSLPTGVKAEAFF. The gene calls are TRBV11-1 and TRBJ1-1; 8 nucleotides agree with TRBD1. Germline CDR1 SGHAT, CDR2 FQDESV (reference sequence). V dropped 2 bases and J dropped 6; count of bases not matched to a gene: 8. There are 15 residues in the CDR3.

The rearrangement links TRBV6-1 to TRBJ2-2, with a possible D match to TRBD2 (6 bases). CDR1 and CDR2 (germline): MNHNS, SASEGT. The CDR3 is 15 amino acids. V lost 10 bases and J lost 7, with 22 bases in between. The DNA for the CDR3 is TGTGCCACCTTACCGTTTGGGGGGTACCTCGGGGAGCTGTTTTTT. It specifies CATLPFGGYLGELFF.

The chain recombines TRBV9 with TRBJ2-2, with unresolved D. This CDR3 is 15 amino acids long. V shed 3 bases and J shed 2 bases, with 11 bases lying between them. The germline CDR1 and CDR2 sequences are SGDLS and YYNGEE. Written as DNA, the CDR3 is TGTGCCAGCAGCGCCGCGCTGTACAACACCGGGGAGCTGTTTTTT. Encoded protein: CASSAALYNTGELFF. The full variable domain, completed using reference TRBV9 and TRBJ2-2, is DSGVTQTPKHLITATGQRVTLRCSPRSGDLSVYWYQQSLDQGLQFLIQYYNGEERAKGNILERFSAQQFPDLHSELNLSSLELGDSALYFCASSAALYNTGELFFGEGSRLTVL.

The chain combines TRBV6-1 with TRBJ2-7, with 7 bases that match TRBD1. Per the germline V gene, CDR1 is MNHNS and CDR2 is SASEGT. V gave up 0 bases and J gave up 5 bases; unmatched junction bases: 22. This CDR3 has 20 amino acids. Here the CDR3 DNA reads TGTGCCAGCAGTGAAGCGCCATGGAGGACCCGCACAGGGGTAGGACACGAGCAGTACTTC. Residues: CASSEAPWRTRTGVGHEQYF.

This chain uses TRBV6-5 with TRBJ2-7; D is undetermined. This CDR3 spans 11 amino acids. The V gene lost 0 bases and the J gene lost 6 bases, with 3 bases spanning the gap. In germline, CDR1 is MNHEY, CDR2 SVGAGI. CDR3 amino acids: CASSYSSEQYF. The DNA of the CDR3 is TGTGCCAGCAGTTACTCGAGCGAGCAGTACTTC.

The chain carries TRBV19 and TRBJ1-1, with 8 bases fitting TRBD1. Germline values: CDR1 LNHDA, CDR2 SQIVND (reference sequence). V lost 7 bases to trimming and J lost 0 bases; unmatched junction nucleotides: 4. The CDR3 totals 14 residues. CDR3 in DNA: TGTGCCAGTATTCGACAGGGGCTGAACACTGAAGCTTTCTTT. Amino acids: CASIRQGLNTEAFF.

As DNA, the CDR3 is TGTGCCAGCAGTCAGACAGGGGCGCGGACTGAAGCTTTCTTT. Translating gives CASSQTGARTEAFF. This rearrangement joins TRBV27 to TRBJ1-1, with 8 bases fitting TRBD1. CDR3 length: 14 residues. The trim removed 5 bases at V and 5 bases at J, leaving 7 bases unmatched. Germline-derived CDR1 and CDR2 are MNHEY and SMNVEV (reference sequence).

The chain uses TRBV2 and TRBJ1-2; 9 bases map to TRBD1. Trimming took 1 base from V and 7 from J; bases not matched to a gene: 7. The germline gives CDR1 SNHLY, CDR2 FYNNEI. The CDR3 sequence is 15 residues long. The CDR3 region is CASSEVRTGGGGYTF. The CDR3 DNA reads TGTGCCAGCAGTGAAGTTCGCACAGGGGGCGGTGGCTACACCTTC.

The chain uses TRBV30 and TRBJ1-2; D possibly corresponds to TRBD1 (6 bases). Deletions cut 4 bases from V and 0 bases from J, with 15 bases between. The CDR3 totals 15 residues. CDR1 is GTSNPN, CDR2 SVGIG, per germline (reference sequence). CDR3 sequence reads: CAWIPGDTPNYGYTF. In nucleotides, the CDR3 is TGTGCCTGGATCCCTGGGGACACACCTAACTATGGCTACACCTTC. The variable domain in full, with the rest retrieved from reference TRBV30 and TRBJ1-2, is SQTIHQWPATLVQPVGSPLSLECTVEGTSNPNLYWYRQAAGRGLQLLFYSVGIGQISSEVPQNLSASRPQDRQFILSSKKLLLSDSGFYLCAWIPGDTPNYGYTFGSGTRLTVV.

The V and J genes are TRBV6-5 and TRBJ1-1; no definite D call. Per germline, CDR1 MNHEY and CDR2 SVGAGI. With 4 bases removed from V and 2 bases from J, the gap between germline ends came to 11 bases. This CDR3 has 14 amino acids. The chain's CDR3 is CASSSRASNTEAFF. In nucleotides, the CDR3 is TGTGCCAGCAGTTCGCGAGCAAGTAACACTGAAGCTTTCTTT.

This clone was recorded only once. The CDR3 is CASSLELAGELNEQFF. CDR3 DNA sequence: TGTGCCAGCAGCTTAGAGCTAGCGGGGGAGCTCAATGAGCAGTTCTTC. The chain joins TRBV7-9 to TRBJ2-1; 10 nucleotides agree with TRBD2. From germline, CDR1 is SEHNR and CDR2 FQNEAQ (reference sequence). The CDR3 is made up of 16 amino acids. V lost 1 base to trimming and J lost 6 bases; unmatched junction nucleotides: 6.

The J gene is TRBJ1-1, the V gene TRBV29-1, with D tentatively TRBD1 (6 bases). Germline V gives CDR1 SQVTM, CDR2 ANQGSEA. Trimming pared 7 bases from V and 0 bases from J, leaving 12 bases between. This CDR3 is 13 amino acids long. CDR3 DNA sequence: TGCAGCGCCAAGACAGGCATGAACACTGAAGCTTTCTTT. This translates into CSAKTGMNTEAFF.

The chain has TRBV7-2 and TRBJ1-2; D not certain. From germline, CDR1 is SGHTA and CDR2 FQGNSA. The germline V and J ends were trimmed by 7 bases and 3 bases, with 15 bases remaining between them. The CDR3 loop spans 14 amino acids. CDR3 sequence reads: CASTQVSGDYGYTF. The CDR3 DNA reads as TGTGCCAGCACCCAAGTCTCGGGAGACTATGGCTACACCTTC. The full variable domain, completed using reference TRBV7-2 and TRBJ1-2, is GAGVSQSPSNKVTEKGKDVELRCDPISGHTALYWYRQSLGQGLEFLIYFQGNSAPDKSGLPSDRFSAERTGGSVSTLTIQRTQQEDSAVYLCASTQVSGDYGYTFGSGTRLTVV.

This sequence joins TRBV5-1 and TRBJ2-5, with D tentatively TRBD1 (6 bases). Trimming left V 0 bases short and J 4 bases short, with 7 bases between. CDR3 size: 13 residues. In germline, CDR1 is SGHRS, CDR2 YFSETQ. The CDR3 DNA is TGCGCCAGCAGCTTGGTCAGGGGAGAGACCCAGTACTTC. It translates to CASSLVRGETQYF.

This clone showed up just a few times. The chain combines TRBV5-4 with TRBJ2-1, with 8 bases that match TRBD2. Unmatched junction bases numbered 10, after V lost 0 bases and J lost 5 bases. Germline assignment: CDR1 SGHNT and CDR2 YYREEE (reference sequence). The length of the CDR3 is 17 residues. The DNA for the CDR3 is TGTGCCAGCAGCTTGGCCCCCCTCCCGGGAGGGAACAATGAGCAGTTCTTC. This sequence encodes CASSLAPLPGGNNEQFF.

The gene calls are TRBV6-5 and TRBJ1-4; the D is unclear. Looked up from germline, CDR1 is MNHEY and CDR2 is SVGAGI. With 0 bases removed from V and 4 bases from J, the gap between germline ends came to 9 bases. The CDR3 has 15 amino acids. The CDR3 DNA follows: TGTGCCAGCAGTTACTCGGGCCTCAGTAATGAAAAACTGTTTTTT. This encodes CASSYSGLSNEKLFF.